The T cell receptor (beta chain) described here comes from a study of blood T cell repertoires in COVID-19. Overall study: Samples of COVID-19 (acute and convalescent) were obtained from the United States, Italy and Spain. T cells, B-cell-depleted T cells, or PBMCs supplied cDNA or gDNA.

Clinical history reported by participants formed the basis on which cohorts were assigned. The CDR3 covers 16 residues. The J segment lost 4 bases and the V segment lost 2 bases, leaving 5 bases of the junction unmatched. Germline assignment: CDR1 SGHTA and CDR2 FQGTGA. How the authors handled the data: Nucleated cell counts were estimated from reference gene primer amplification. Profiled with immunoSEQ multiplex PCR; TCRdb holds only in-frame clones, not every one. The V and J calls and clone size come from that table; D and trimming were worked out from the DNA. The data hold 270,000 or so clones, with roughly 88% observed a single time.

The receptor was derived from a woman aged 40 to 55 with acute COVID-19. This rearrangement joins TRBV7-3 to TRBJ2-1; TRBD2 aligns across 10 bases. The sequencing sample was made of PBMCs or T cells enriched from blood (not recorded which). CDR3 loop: CASSLGGTSVYNEQFF. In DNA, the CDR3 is TGTGCCAGCAGCTTAGGCGGGACTAGCGTATACAATGAGCAGTTCTTC.